This TCR beta chain was captured by sequencing in a study of cytomegalovirus exposure and HLA in healthy donors. Concerning this clone: Its antigen is as yet unknown.

The study, taken as a whole, reports: Usually a TCR sequence was rare, but some public TCRs were found in many donors.

Use of 60 Vbeta and 13 Jbeta primers characterized the PCR. Repertoires were generated with immunoSEQ multiplex PCR, while TCRdb's copy carries only in-frame clones and drops some. The table includes about 83,000 clones, 80% to 90% detected once. This CDR3 is 18 amino acids long. After removal of 0 bases from V and 0 bases from J, the junction contained 8 bases not matched to a gene. Germline values: CDR1 SGHNT, CDR2 YYREEE (reference sequence). This receptor was taken from a woman aged 30 to 39 in good health and CMV-seronegative. The sample was PBMCs. The chain recombines TRBV5-4 with TRBJ1-2; 10 bases fit TRBD1. This CDR3 reads CASSLGQGARHTNYGYTF. In DNA form, the CDR3 reads TGTGCCAGCAGCTTGGGACAGGGGGCGAGACACACTAACTATGGCTACACCTTC. Looking up the rest from reference TRBV5-4 and TRBJ1-2 gives the full variable domain: ETGVTQSPTHLIKTRGQQVTLRCSSQSGHNTVSWYQQALGQGPQFIFQYYREEENGRGNFPPRFSGLQFPNYSSELNVNALELDDSALYLCASSLGQGARHTNYGYTFGSGTRLTVV.